This T cell receptor (beta chain) was profiled in a study of CD8 T cells in ankylosing spondylitis. Findings and caveats of the study: Matched ankylosing spondylitis synovial fluid reportedly showed significant enrichment of disease-linked clones. Prior work had noted some motif variants in reactive arthritis blood and synovial fluid. Disease-linked clones bore a CD8+ phenotype, appearing relatively rarely in peripheral blood. Typical of ankylosing spondylitis blood, it appeared, was a TCR beta motif of several highly homologous variants.

This clonotype was recorded many times. Its cognate antigen is unknown. Quantitative 5'-RACE was performed with molecular barcodes, and it yielded the TCR beta libraries. TCRdb redid the calling of the 5' RACE reads with MiXCR, one entry per CDR3 protein. The sample carries more than 500,000 distinct CDR3 sequences, approximately 5% recorded once. V was trimmed by 5 bases and J by 3 bases, leaving 11 bases between them. The V gene's germline CDR1 is LNHNV and CDR2 YYDKDF (reference sequence). This CDR3 has 13 amino acids. The chain combines TRBV15 with TRBJ2-7, with D perhaps TRBD1 (5 bases). The sequenced sample was blood, either unsorted or a sorted T cell fraction (not recorded which). The TCR sequence derives from a male donor with ankylosing spondylitis. The CDR3 coding sequence is TGTGCCACCAGCGGGGCGTTAAACTACGAGCAGTACTTC. Amino acid sequence: CATSGALNYEQYF.